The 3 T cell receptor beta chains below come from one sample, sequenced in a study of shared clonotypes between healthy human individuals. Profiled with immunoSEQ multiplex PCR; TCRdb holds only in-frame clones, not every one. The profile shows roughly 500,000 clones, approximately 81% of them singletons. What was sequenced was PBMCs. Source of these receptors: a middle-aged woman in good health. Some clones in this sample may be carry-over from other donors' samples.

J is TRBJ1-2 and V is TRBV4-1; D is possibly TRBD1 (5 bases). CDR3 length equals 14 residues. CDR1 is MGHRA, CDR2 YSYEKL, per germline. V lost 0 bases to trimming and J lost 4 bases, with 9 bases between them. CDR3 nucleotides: TGCGCCAGCAGCCAAGATCATGGGGCCTATGGCTACACCTTC. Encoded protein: CASSQDHGAYGYTF.

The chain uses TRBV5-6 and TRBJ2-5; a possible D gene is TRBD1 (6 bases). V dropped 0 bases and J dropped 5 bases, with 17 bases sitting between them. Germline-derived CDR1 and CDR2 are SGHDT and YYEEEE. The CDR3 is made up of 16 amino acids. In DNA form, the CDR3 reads TGTGCCAGCAGCTTGGGCAGGGGCTCTTCCTACGAGACCCAGTACTTC. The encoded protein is CASSLGRGSSYETQYF.

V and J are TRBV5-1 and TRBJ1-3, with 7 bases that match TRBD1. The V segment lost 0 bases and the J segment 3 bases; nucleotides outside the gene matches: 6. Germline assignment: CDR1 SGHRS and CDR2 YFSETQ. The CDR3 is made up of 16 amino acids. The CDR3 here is CASSLERQGLGNTIYF. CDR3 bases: TGCGCCAGCAGCTTGGAGAGACAGGGCCTTGGAAACACCATATATTTT.